Below are 8 T cell receptor beta chains sequenced from a single sample in a study of cytomegalovirus exposure and HLA in healthy donors. Profiled with immunoSEQ multiplex PCR; TCRdb holds only in-frame clones, not every one. The table lists about 130,000 clones, almost 90% of them singletons. The sequenced sample consisted of PBMCs. These TCRs come from a man younger than 45 in good health and CMV-seronegative.

The J gene is TRBJ1-6, the V gene TRBV7-2; tentatively, D is TRBD1 (5 bases). Per germline, CDR1 SGHTA and CDR2 FQGNSA. The CDR3 is made up of 16 amino acids. V was cut by 2 bases and J by 4 bases, with 12 bases left in between. The CDR3 loop reads CASSLNPTAYNSPLHF. CDR3 coding DNA: TGTGCCAGCAGCTTAAACCCGACAGCATATAATTCACCCCTCCACTTT. Looking up the rest from reference TRBV7-2 and TRBJ1-6 gives the full variable domain: GAGVSQSPSNKVTEKGKDVELRCDPISGHTALYWYRQSLGQGLEFLIYFQGNSAPDKSGLPSDRFSAERTGGSVSTLTIQRTQQEDSAVYLCASSLNPTAYNSPLHFGNGTRLTVT.

V is TRBV11-2 and J is TRBJ1-1, with D possibly TRBD1 on 5 matching bases. The CDR3 loop spans 13 amino acids. Germline V gene sequence: CDR1 SGHAT, CDR2 FQNNGV. Trimming took 1 base from V and 8 from J, leaving 11 bases between them. CDR3 bases: TGTGCCAGCAGCTTAGGTTGGGGCAGCGAAGCTTTCTTT. It is translated as CASSLGWGSEAFF.

This clone was picked up one time. The chain links TRBV18 to TRBJ2-3, with D possibly TRBD2 on 6 matching bases. Trimming left V 3 bases short and J 6 bases short, with 10 bases between. CDR3 length: 13 amino acids. Germline CDR1 KGHSH, CDR2 LQKENI. The CDR3 reads CASSPGRGDTQYF. The CDR3 DNA is TGTGCCAGCTCACCCGGGAGAGGGGATACGCAGTATTTT.

The V gene is TRBV25-1, the J gene TRBJ1-2; TRBD1 matches 7 bases. The germline CDR1 and CDR2 sequences are MGHDK and SYGVNS. Trimming took 4 bases from V and 8 from J; bases not matched to a gene: 7. The CDR3 sequence is 13 residues long. CDR3: CASSATGTYGYTF. The CDR3 DNA reads as TGTGCCAGCAGTGCGACAGGGACTTACGGCTACACCTTC.

J is TRBJ2-5 and V is TRBV9; D not resolved. This CDR3 has 12 amino acids. In germline, CDR1 is SGDLS, CDR2 YYNGEE. The V and J ends lost 3 bases and 3 bases respectively, with 6 bases between them. DNA of the CDR3: TGTGCCAGCAGCGCCGTTGAAGAGACCCAGTACTTC. Translating it yields CASSAVEETQYF. The full variable domain, in which reference TRBV9 and TRBJ2-5 provide the parts outside the CDR3, is DSGVTQTPKHLITATGQRVTLRCSPRSGDLSVYWYQQSLDQGLQFLIQYYNGEERAKGNILERFSAQQFPDLHSELNLSSLELGDSALYFCASSAVEETQYFGPGTRLLVL.

The chain employs TRBV7-2 and TRBJ2-5, with D maybe TRBD2 (7 bases). The length of the CDR3 is 15 residues. CDR1 is SGHTA and CDR2 is FQGNSA in the germline V gene. Trimming took off 5 bases at V and 7 bases at J, with 20 bases between the two ends. The CDR3 reads CASSEGGGLGWTQYF. CDR3 coding DNA: TGTGCCAGCAGCGAGGGAGGGGGTTTGGGTTGGACCCAGTACTTC.

The chain joins TRBV30 to TRBJ1-1, with 8 bases aligning to TRBD1. The CDR3 extends over 16 amino acids. The germline CDR1 and CDR2 sequences are GTSNPN and SVGIG (reference sequence). Trimming cost V 4 bases and J 2 bases; bases outside gene matches: 12. CDR3 in amino acids: CAWNKPPRGRNTEAFF. DNA for the CDR3: TGTGCCTGGAACAAACCACCCAGGGGGCGAAACACTGAAGCTTTCTTT. The variable domain in full, completed from reference TRBV30 and TRBJ1-1, reads SQTIHQWPATLVQPVGSPLSLECTVEGTSNPNLYWYRQAAGRGLQLLFYSVGIGQISSEVPQNLSASRPQDRQFILSSKKLLLSDSGFYLCAWNKPPRGRNTEAFFGQGTRLTVV.

The J gene is TRBJ1-1, the V gene TRBV6-6; D unclear. The CDR3 has 14 residues. V was cut by 0 bases and J by 11 bases, with 16 bases left in between. Germline V lookup: CDR1 MNHNY, CDR2 SVGAGI (reference sequence). This CDR3 is CASSYSETRGGAFF. As DNA, the CDR3 is TGTGCCAGCAGTTACTCCGAGACCCGGGGTGGGGCTTTCTTT.